The clone carrying this TCR beta chain has a single count. The PCR made use of 60 Vbeta and 13 Jbeta primers. The method was immunoSEQ multiplex PCR; TCRdb's version includes in-frame clones alone and lacks a portion of them. The sample holds 200,000 to 300,000 clones, more than 75% seen once. This sample is part of a study of cytomegalovirus exposure and HLA in healthy donors. The CDR3 runs to 15 residues. CDR1 is GTSNPN and CDR2 is SVGIG in the germline V gene (reference sequence). V lost 0 bases to trimming and J lost 0 bases, with 11 bases between them. V and J are TRBV30 and TRBJ1-2; D ambiguous. The source of this sequence is a girl aged 2 to 10 in good health and CMV-seronegative. What was sequenced was PBMCs. CDR3 nucleotides: TGTGCCTGGAGTGTAGGAGGACCAGCTAACTATGGCTACACCTTC. This gives the protein CAWSVGGPANYGYTF.